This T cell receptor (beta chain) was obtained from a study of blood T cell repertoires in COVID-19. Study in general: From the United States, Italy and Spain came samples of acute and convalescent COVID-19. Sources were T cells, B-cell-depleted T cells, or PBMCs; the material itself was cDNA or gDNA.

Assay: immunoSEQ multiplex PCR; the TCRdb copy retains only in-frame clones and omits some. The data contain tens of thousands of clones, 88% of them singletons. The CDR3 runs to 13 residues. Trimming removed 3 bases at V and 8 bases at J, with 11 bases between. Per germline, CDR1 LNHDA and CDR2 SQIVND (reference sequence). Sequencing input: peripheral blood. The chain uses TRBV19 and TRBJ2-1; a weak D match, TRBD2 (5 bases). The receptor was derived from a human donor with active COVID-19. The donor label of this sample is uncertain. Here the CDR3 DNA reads TGTGCCAGTAGTATCCAAGGAGGCGATGAGCAGTTCTTC. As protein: CASSIQGGDEQFF.